A single sample gave rise to the 30 T cell receptor beta chains below, sequenced in a study of cytomegalovirus exposure and HLA in healthy donors. Researchers ran the PCR with 60 Vbeta and 13 Jbeta primers. Generated by immunoSEQ multiplex PCR, the TCRdb table keeps only in-frame clones and is missing some. The sample lists over 150,000 clones, 80% to 90% seen once, with about 2.4% in the top ten. Specimen: PBMCs. These receptors all stem from a male donor in good health and CMV-seronegative.

The CDR3 DNA is TGTGCCAGCAGTTACTCGGAGCCAGATACGCAGTATTTT. Its translation is CASSYSEPDTQYF. The V gene is TRBV6-6, the J gene TRBJ2-3; D unclear. Trimming took off 0 bases at V and 4 bases at J, with 5 bases between the two ends. This CDR3 spans 13 amino acids. Germline CDR1 is MNHNY and CDR2 is SVGAGI (reference sequence).

This sequence joins TRBV10-1 and TRBJ1-5; 9 positions agree with TRBD1. This CDR3 comprises 20 residues. Germline V CDR1 and CDR2: WNHNN, SYGVQD (reference sequence). The V and J ends lost 0 bases and 4 bases, in that order; junction bases with no gene match: 16. CDR3 sequence (DNA): TGCGCCAGCAGTGAGTCGAATCTGATCCCGCCGGACAGGGGAAATCAGCCCCAGCATTTT. Amino acids: CASSESNLIPPDRGNQPQHF.

The V gene is TRBV27, the J gene TRBJ2-5; 10 bases align to TRBD2. V dropped 0 bases and J dropped 3; count of bases not matched to a gene: 4. The CDR3 totals 16 residues. CDR1 is MNHEY, CDR2 SMNVEV, per germline (reference sequence). Here the CDR3 DNA reads TGTGCCAGCAGTTTATCCCCTAGCGGGAGTAAAGAGACCCAGTACTTC. Translating gives CASSLSPSGSKETQYF.

This chain connects TRBV9 to TRBJ2-7, with TRBD1 identical over 8 bases. This CDR3 is built from 13 residues. Germline V gene lookup returns CDR1 SGDLS and CDR2 YYNGEE. After removal of 2 bases from V and 5 bases from J, the junction contained 3 bases not matched to a gene. The chain's CDR3 is CASSVDRDHEQYF. The CDR3 nucleotides are TGTGCCAGCAGCGTGGACAGGGACCACGAGCAGTACTTC. The variable domain in full, with the rest retrieved from reference TRBV9 and TRBJ2-7, is DSGVTQTPKHLITATGQRVTLRCSPRSGDLSVYWYQQSLDQGLQFLIQYYNGEERAKGNILERFSAQQFPDLHSELNLSSLELGDSALYFCASSVDRDHEQYFGPGTRLTVT.

The V call is TRBV19, the J call TRBJ1-2; D gene uncertain. Looked up from germline, CDR1 is LNHDA and CDR2 is SQIVND (reference sequence). The CDR3 consists of 16 residues. The V gene lost 4 bases and the J gene lost 6 bases, with 21 bases spanning the gap. The CDR3 region is CASSTGEEGLLDGYTF. CDR3 bases: TGTGCCAGTAGTACCGGCGAGGAAGGCTTGCTAGATGGCTACACCTTC.

This clone has just one count. This rearrangement joins TRBV6-1 to TRBJ1-5; no reliable D call. The germline gives CDR1 MNHNS, CDR2 SASEGT. Trimming pared 6 bases from V and 4 bases from J, leaving 16 bases between. This CDR3 contains 15 residues. The CDR3 sequence: CASSPGFGFNQPQHF. The CDR3 DNA is TGTGCCAGCAGCCCGGGGTTTGGGTTTAATCAGCCCCAGCATTTT.

The rearrangement links TRBV18 to TRBJ2-1, with 10 bases aligning to TRBD2. V was pared by 3 bases and J by 8 bases, with 7 bases of the junction left unmatched. Per germline, CDR1 KGHSH and CDR2 LQKENI. CDR3 length equals 15 residues. The CDR3 region is CASSPTLAGVDEQFF. The CDR3 coding sequence is TGTGCCAGCTCACCTACGCTAGCGGGGGTCGATGAGCAGTTCTTC.

The V call is TRBV30, the J call TRBJ2-7; maybe TRBD1 (6 bases). This CDR3 is built from 12 residues. From germline, CDR1 is GTSNPN and CDR2 SVGIG (reference sequence). The V end was cut by 0 bases, the J end by 7 bases, with 10 bases between. This chain's CDR3 is CAWSVDSREQYF. The CDR3 DNA reads as TGTGCCTGGAGTGTGGACAGCCGGGAGCAGTACTTC.

J is TRBJ1-2 and V is TRBV5-4; TRBD1 matches 7 bases. The length of the CDR3 is 16 residues. The germline gives CDR1 SGHNT, CDR2 YYREEE (reference sequence). The V gene end was trimmed by 4 bases and the J gene end by 7 bases; junction bases not matched to a gene: 16. In nucleotides, the CDR3 is TGTGCCAGCAGCGCGCCATCCCGGACAGGCTATCGTGGCTACACCTTC. Amino acid sequence: CASSAPSRTGYRGYTF.

V usage is TRBV7-9 and J usage is TRBJ2-3; 9 bases fit TRBD2. CDR3 length equals 16 residues. Per the germline V gene, CDR1 is SEHNR and CDR2 is FQNEAQ (reference sequence). The junction had 8 bases not matched to a gene; V was cut back by 5 bases and J by 2 bases. CDR3 sequence: CASSLSAGGPTDTQYF. The CDR3 DNA sequence: TGTGCCAGCAGCCTATCCGCGGGAGGGCCCACAGATACGCAGTATTTT. Drawing the rest from reference TRBV7-9 and TRBJ2-3, the complete variable domain is DTGVSQNPRHKITKRGQNVTFRCDPISEHNRLYWYRQTLGQGPEFLTYFQNEAQLEKSRLLSDRFSAERPKGSFSTLEIQRTEQGDSAMYLCASSLSAGGPTDTQYFGPGTRLTVL.

The J gene is TRBJ1-1, the V gene TRBV27, with 8 bases matching TRBD1. V shed 5 bases and J 2 bases; nucleotides not matched to a gene: 4. Germline V gene lookup returns CDR1 MNHEY and CDR2 SMNVEV (reference sequence). The CDR3 runs 14 residues. The CDR3 sequence is CASSMDRANTEAFF. CDR3 nucleotide sequence: TGTGCCAGCAGTATGGACAGGGCCAACACTGAAGCTTTCTTT.

The chain couples TRBV2 to TRBJ1-1; D unclear. The ends were cut back, 5 bases at V and 1 base at J, with 14 bases in the middle. CDR3 size: 15 residues. CDR1 and CDR2 (germline): SNHLY, FYNNEI. CDR3 in amino acids: CASSPPAGANTEAFF. CDR3 coding DNA: TGTGCCAGCAGTCCCCCAGCAGGTGCGAACACTGAAGCTTTCTTT.

The DNA for the CDR3 is TGTGCCAGCAGCCCTTCTGGAAACACCATATATTTT. Protein sequence: CASSPSGNTIYF. This chain connects TRBV14 to TRBJ1-3, with unresolved D. Germline loops: CDR1 SGHDN, CDR2 FVKESK. The CDR3 sequence is 12 residues long. V dropped 4 bases and J dropped 1 base, with 2 bases sitting between them.

The genes are TRBV19 and TRBJ2-5, with 12 bases that match TRBD2. V lost 9 bases, J lost 0 bases, and 5 bases stayed unmatched. Germline CDR1 is LNHDA and CDR2 is SQIVND (reference sequence). This CDR3 is 15 amino acids long. DNA of the CDR3: TGTGCCAGCCGAGGACTAGCGGGGTACCAAGAGACCCAGTACTTC. It encodes CASRGLAGYQETQYF.

The chain recombines TRBV28 with TRBJ1-2, with a possible D match to TRBD1 (6 bases). Germline values: CDR1 MDHEN, CDR2 SYDVKM. CDR3 length: 17 amino acids. Trimming stripped 2 bases from V and 5 bases from J, with 21 bases between. CDR3 in DNA: TGTGCCAGCAGTTTACCGCCTTCTTGGGGGCGAGTGTATGGCTACACCTTC. This encodes CASSLPPSWGRVYGYTF.

The genes are TRBV7-3 and TRBJ1-3; TRBD1 matches 10 bases. The CDR3 has 16 residues. V trimming: 3 bases; J trimming: 2 bases; junction bases outside the gene matches: 4. Germline V lookup: CDR1 SGHTA, CDR2 FQGTGA. The CDR3 bases are TGTGCCAGCAGCTTGGGCGGGACAGGGGCTGGAAACACCATATATTTT. This translates into CASSLGGTGAGNTIYF.

As to this clone: Other DNA sequences of this sample code for an identical CDR3. The gene calls are TRBV4-1 and TRBJ2-3; 11 bases are shared with TRBD2. The CDR3 extends over 14 amino acids. CDR1 and CDR2 (germline): MGHRA, YSYEKL. The J segment lost 9 bases and the V segment lost 1 base, leaving 3 bases of the junction unmatched. As DNA, the CDR3 is TGCGCCAGCAGCCAAGGAACTAGCGGGAGAACGCAGTATTTT. Translated, it gives CASSQGTSGRTQYF.

The J gene is TRBJ2-7, the V gene TRBV9, with D possibly matching TRBD1 (6 bases). CDR3 length equals 15 residues. The V end lost 4 bases, the J end lost 2 bases, and 16 bases lay between the germline ends. Germline V gene data show CDR1 as SGDLS and CDR2 as YYNGEE. CDR3 coding DNA: TGTGCCAGCAGCTCGCGGACAGAACCAACCTACGAGCAGTACTTC. Translating it yields CASSSRTEPTYEQYF.

The V gene is TRBV2, the J gene TRBJ1-1, with 7 nucleotides matching TRBD1. CDR1 SNHLY and CDR2 FYNNEI come from the germline V gene. J gave up 0 bases and V 6 bases, and 4 bases lay outside the gene matches. There are 14 residues in the CDR3. CDR3 amino acids: CASRTDRVNTEAFF. The CDR3 DNA is TGTGCCAGCAGAACCGACAGGGTGAACACTGAAGCTTTCTTT.

The V and J genes are TRBV4-2 and TRBJ2-7; D possibly corresponds to TRBD1 (5 bases). CDR1 is LGHNA, CDR2 YNFKEQ, per germline. The CDR3 consists of 13 residues. The V end was cut by 1 base, the J end by 11 bases, with 15 bases between. The CDR3: CASSQVGIAGKYF. CDR3 nucleotides: TGTGCCAGCAGCCAAGTTGGAATAGCAGGGAAGTACTTC.

This chain connects TRBV25-1 to TRBJ2-7; 7 positions agree with TRBD1. V gave up 3 bases and J gave up 7 bases; unmatched junction bases: 12. Germline V lookup: CDR1 MGHDK, CDR2 SYGVNS. The CDR3 is 15 amino acids. CDR3 nucleotides: TGTGCCAGCAGTGATGAGGACAGGCGAAGGGGGGAGCAGTACTTC. Amino acid sequence: CASSDEDRRRGEQYF.

The gene calls are TRBV10-3 and TRBJ2-7, with 7 bases fitting TRBD1. Trimming cost V 6 bases and J 4 bases; bases outside gene matches: 6. This CDR3 has 13 amino acids. CDR1 is ENHRY, CDR2 SYGVKD, per germline. The CDR3 DNA sequence: TGTGCCATCAGCGGAAGGACAGGTTACGAGCAGTACTTC. This gives the protein CAISGRTGYEQYF.

The chain joins TRBV4-1 to TRBJ1-1, with 9 bases identical to TRBD1. This CDR3 is built from 16 residues. V was clipped by 1 base and J by 10 bases; unmatched bases: 13. Germline-derived CDR1 and CDR2 are MGHRA and YSYEKL. The CDR3 sequence: CASSQVSGQGYSRAFF. The CDR3 coding sequence is TGCGCCAGCAGCCAAGTGTCGGGACAGGGCTATTCCCGAGCTTTCTTT.

V gene TRBV7-9 combines with J gene TRBJ1-1; D uncertain. In germline, CDR1 is SEHNR, CDR2 FQNEAQ (reference sequence). This CDR3 has 13 amino acids. V was trimmed by 1 base and J by 6 bases, leaving 9 bases between them. CDR3 in DNA: TGTGCCAGCAGCTTAGAGCGGGGATCTGAAGCTTTCTTT. Translating it yields CASSLERGSEAFF.

This chain connects TRBV28 to TRBJ1-4; a weak D match, TRBD1 (6 bases). Germline values: CDR1 MDHEN, CDR2 SYDVKM. V was trimmed by 4 bases and J by 7 bases, leaving 16 bases between them. The CDR3 is 15 residues long. The CDR3 is CASSSPGGASEKLFF. The CDR3 DNA sequence: TGTGCCAGCAGTTCGCCGGGGGGCGCATCTGAAAAACTGTTTTTT. The full variable domain, in which reference TRBV28 and TRBJ1-4 provide the parts outside the CDR3, is DVKVTQSSRYLVKRTGEKVFLECVQDMDHENMFWYRQDPGLGLRLIYFSYDVKMKEKGDIPEGYSVSREKKERFSLILESASTNQTSMYLCASSSPGGASEKLFFGSGTQLSVL.

This clone was seen only once. The chain employs TRBV7-3 and TRBJ2-7, with a weak D call TRBD1 (5 bases). The CDR3 runs 14 residues. CDR1 SGHTA and CDR2 FQGTGA come from the germline V gene. Between the trimmed V and J ends, which lost 5 bases and 3 bases, there was a span of 14 bases. The CDR3 protein is CASSPAGRHYEQYF. For the CDR3, the DNA is TGTGCCAGCAGCCCCGCAGGGCGTCACTACGAGCAGTACTTC.

This sequence joins TRBV6-5 and TRBJ2-7; 9 nucleotides match TRBD1. In germline, CDR1 is MNHEY, CDR2 SVGAGI. Trimming cost V 5 bases and J 6 bases; bases outside gene matches: 8. CDR3 length: 14 amino acids. DNA for the CDR3: TGTGCCAGCAGTACTCTGGCGGGACAGGGCGAGCAGTACTTC. Protein product: CASSTLAGQGEQYF.

The chain employs TRBV27 and TRBJ2-4; TRBD2 matches 8 bases. After removal of 3 bases from V and 4 bases from J, the junction contained 5 bases not matched to a gene. Germline V gene data show CDR1 as MNHEY and CDR2 as SMNVEV (reference sequence). This CDR3 region has 15 residues. CDR3 sequence reads: CASSFRGGLKNIQYF. The CDR3 nucleotides read TGTGCCAGCAGTTTTCGGGGGGGGCTTAAAAACATTCAGTACTTC.

The J gene is TRBJ1-4, the V gene TRBV7-9, with a possible D match to TRBD1 (6 bases). The germline V gene encodes CDR1 SEHNR and CDR2 FQNEAQ (reference sequence). The CDR3 is made up of 14 amino acids. V was clipped by 8 bases and J by 7 bases, with 17 bases between them. In DNA, the CDR3 is TGTGCCAGCGGGGCCACAGGGTTGGTTGAAAAACTGTTTTTT. This gives the protein CASGATGLVEKLFF.

CDR3 sequence reads: CASSDPSRAPEQYF. The CDR3, as DNA: TGTGCCAGCAGTGACCCTAGCCGGGCACCCGAGCAGTACTTC. This chain joins TRBV6-1 and TRBJ2-7, with D possibly TRBD2 on 5 matching bases. The V end lost 3 bases, the J end lost 6 bases, and 15 bases lay between the germline ends. The CDR3 is 14 residues long. Germline V gene sequence: CDR1 MNHNS, CDR2 SASEGT.